This T cell receptor beta chain was identified in a study of CD8 T cells in ankylosing spondylitis. General observations from the study: Existing reports had already noted some motif variants in reactive arthritis synovial fluid and blood. Relatively rare in peripheral blood, disease-linked clones were also CD8+. Matched ankylosing spondylitis synovial fluid reportedly showed significant enrichment of disease-linked clones.

This clonotype was counted many times. The antigen is unknown. Germline V gives CDR1 LGHNT, CDR2 FRNRAP. V was trimmed by 0 bases and J by 2 bases, leaving 11 bases between them. The CDR3 totals 15 residues. With molecular barcodes, quantitative 5'-RACE was used to make the TCR beta libraries. TCRdb itself ran the 5' RACE reads through MiXCR, one entry per CDR3 protein. The sample includes 80,000 to 100,000 distinct CDR3 sequences, roughly 8.7% seen only once; the top ten take around a tenth. The receptor was derived from a male donor with ankylosing spondylitis or in good health (not recorded which). The sample was blood, either unsorted or a sorted T cell fraction (not recorded which). The gene calls are TRBV12-5 and TRBJ2-7, with a weak D call TRBD1 (5 bases). The CDR3 sequence: CASGLVGMGPYEQYF. The CDR3 nucleotides read TGTGCTAGTGGTTTGGTAGGGATGGGGCCCTACGAGCAGTACTTC.